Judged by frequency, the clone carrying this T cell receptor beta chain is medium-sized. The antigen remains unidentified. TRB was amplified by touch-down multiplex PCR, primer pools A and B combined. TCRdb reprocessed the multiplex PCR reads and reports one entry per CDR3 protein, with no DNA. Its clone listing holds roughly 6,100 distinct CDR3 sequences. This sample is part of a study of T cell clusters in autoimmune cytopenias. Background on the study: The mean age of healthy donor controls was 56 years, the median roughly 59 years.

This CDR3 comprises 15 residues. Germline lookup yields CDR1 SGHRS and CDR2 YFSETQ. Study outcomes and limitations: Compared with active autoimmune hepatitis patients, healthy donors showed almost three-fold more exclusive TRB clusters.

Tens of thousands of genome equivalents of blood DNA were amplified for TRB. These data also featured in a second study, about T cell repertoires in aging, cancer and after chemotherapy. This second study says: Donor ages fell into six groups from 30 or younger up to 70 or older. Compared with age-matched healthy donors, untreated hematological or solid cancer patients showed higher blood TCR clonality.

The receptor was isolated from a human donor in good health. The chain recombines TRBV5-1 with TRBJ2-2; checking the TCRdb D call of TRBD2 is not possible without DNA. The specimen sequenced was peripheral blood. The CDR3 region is CASSLSGGAIGELFF.